These 24 T cell receptor beta chains were sequenced from one sample in a study of blood T cell repertoires in COVID-19. TCRdb keeps only in-frame clones here, not all; method: immunoSEQ multiplex PCR. The sample lists roughly 190,000 clones, approximately 90% occurring once. Material for sequencing was peripheral blood. These receptors came from a man in his forties with active or convalescent COVID-19.

This chain links TRBV10-3 with TRBJ2-3; 10 bases agree with TRBD1. The V segment lost 10 bases and the J segment 4 bases; nucleotides outside the gene matches: 5. Per germline, CDR1 ENHRY and CDR2 SYGVKD. The CDR3 contains 13 residues. Here the CDR3 reads CASGQGESDTQYF. The CDR3 DNA is TGTGCCAGCGGACAGGGGGAGTCAGATACGCAGTATTTT.

V is TRBV21-1 and J is TRBJ1-5. TRBV21-1 is flagged as a pseudogene. The CDR3 extends over 16 amino acids. CDR3 sequence (DNA): TGTGCCAGCAGCAGAAGCGGAATTGGATGCAATCAGCCCCAGCATTTT. Translating it yields CASSRSGIGCNQPQHF.

The chain couples TRBV5-4 to TRBJ2-7, with TRBD2 matching over 8 bases. With V trimmed by 4 bases and J by 0 bases, 6 bases remained unmatched. The CDR3 has 15 residues. From germline, CDR1 is SGHNT and CDR2 YYREEE (reference sequence). CDR3 in DNA: TGTGCCAGCAGCCCGGCGGGGGGAGCCTCCTACGAGCAGTACTTC. Its translation is CASSPAGGASYEQYF.

The chain employs TRBV28 and TRBJ1-3, with 7 nucleotides matching TRBD1. Germline V gives CDR1 MDHEN, CDR2 SYDVKM. CDR3 length equals 14 residues. With V trimmed by 7 bases and J by 4 bases, 7 bases remained unmatched. The CDR3 nucleotides are TGTGCCAGCAAAGCAGGGGGAATGGGAAACACCATATATTTT. This gives the protein CASKAGGMGNTIYF.

The rearrangement links TRBV5-1 to TRBJ1-2; the match to TRBD1 covers 7 bases. The CDR3 loop spans 16 amino acids. The junction had 18 bases not matched to a gene; V was cut back by 9 bases and J by 4 bases. Germline V gene data show CDR1 as SGHRS and CDR2 as YFSETQ. CDR3 loop: CATYYLTGPLLYGYTF. Written as DNA, the CDR3 is TGCGCCACCTACTACCTGACAGGGCCCCTTCTCTATGGCTACACCTTC.

The gene calls are TRBV11-2 and TRBJ2-7; TRBD1 might be the D (6 bases). The CDR3 spans 13 residues. The germline CDR1 and CDR2 sequences are SGHAT and FQNNGV. Trimming pared 6 bases from V and 5 bases from J, leaving 14 bases between. CDR3 nucleotides: TGTGCCAGCAGTCGTGACAGGTTCAACGAGCAGTACTTC. The encoded protein is CASSRDRFNEQYF.

The rearrangement joins TRBV29-1 to TRBJ2-7; 11 bases are shared with TRBD1. This CDR3 contains 18 residues. Germline loops: CDR1 SQVTM, CDR2 ANQGSEA. V lost 6 bases, J lost 7 bases, and 23 bases stayed unmatched. The CDR3, as DNA: TGCAGCGTAAAACAACGGACAGGGGGCGCAGCACTGACGGGGGAGCAGTACTTC. Amino acid sequence: CSVKQRTGGAALTGEQYF.

The chain joins TRBV12-2 to TRBJ1-6; TRBD1 is the table's D call and was not checked against the DNA. TRBV12-2 is given as a pseudogene. CDR3 length: 16 residues. The CDR3 DNA is TGTGCAAGTCGCTTAGCGCCTCAGGGATATAATTCACCCCTCCACTTT. Its translation is CASRLAPQGYNSPLHF.

The V call is TRBV6-5, the J call TRBJ1-1; TRBD1 might be the D (5 bases). CDR1 and CDR2 from the germline V gene are MNHEY and SVGAGI. This CDR3 has 15 residues. The germline V and J ends were trimmed by 0 bases and 0 bases, with 8 bases remaining between them. CDR3 nucleotide sequence: TGTGCCAGCAGTTACTCGGCGGGGCTGAACACTGAAGCTTTCTTT. Translated: CASSYSAGLNTEAFF.

The V and J genes are TRBV7-2 and TRBJ2-1; TRBD2 aligns across 8 bases. The junction had 18 bases not matched to a gene; V was cut back by 1 base and J by 7 bases. This CDR3 comprises 19 residues. Germline V gene data show CDR1 as SGHTA and CDR2 as FQGNSA. This CDR3 is CASSLVGPQGLGRTNEQFF. CDR3 nucleotides: TGTGCCAGCAGCTTAGTGGGCCCTCAGGGACTAGGTCGAACGAATGAGCAGTTCTTC. Drawing the rest from reference TRBV7-2 and TRBJ2-1, the complete variable domain is GAGVSQSPSNKVTEKGKDVELRCDPISGHTALYWYRQSLGQGLEFLIYFQGNSAPDKSGLPSDRFSAERTGGSVSTLTIQRTQQEDSAVYLCASSLVGPQGLGRTNEQFFGPGTRLTVL.

The chain has TRBV5-1 and TRBJ2-1; 12 bases are shared with TRBD2. The CDR3 length is 19 residues. Germline-derived CDR1 and CDR2 are SGHRS and YFSETQ. The V segment lost 2 bases and the J segment 2 bases; nucleotides outside the gene matches: 11. This chain's CDR3 is CASSLRGTSGSRTYNEQFF. The DNA for the CDR3 is TGCGCCAGCAGCTTACGCGGGACTAGCGGGTCCCGGACCTACAATGAGCAGTTCTTC.

The chain recombines TRBV10-3 with TRBJ2-7; the D gene is possibly TRBD2 (5 bases). Germline V gene sequence: CDR1 ENHRY, CDR2 SYGVKD. CDR3 length: 13 amino acids. Trimming left V 6 bases short and J 0 bases short, with 9 bases between. The CDR3 DNA is TGTGCCATCAGCGCAAGCGGCTCCTACGAGCAGTACTTC. Protein sequence: CAISASGSYEQYF.

This chain links TRBV7-2 with TRBJ1-1, with TRBD1 as a possible D gene (5 bases). V was pared by 5 bases and J by 3 bases, with 13 bases between. Germline CDR1 is SGHTA and CDR2 is FQGNSA. CDR3 length: 14 amino acids. The CDR3 DNA reads TGTGCCAGCAGCCAAAAAAGGGGTGACACTGAAGCTTTCTTT. Translation: CASSQKRGDTEAFF. Using reference TRBV7-2 and TRBJ1-1 for the parts outside the CDR3, the full variable domain is GAGVSQSPSNKVTEKGKDVELRCDPISGHTALYWYRQSLGQGLEFLIYFQGNSAPDKSGLPSDRFSAERTGGSVSTLTIQRTQQEDSAVYLCASSQKRGDTEAFFGQGTRLTVV.

The V call is TRBV29-1, the J call TRBJ2-1; D perhaps matches TRBD1 (6 bases). The ends were cut back, 6 bases at V and 4 bases at J, with 19 bases in the middle. CDR3 length: 15 amino acids. Germline V lookup: CDR1 SQVTM, CDR2 ANQGSEA. The CDR3 nucleotides read TGCAGCGTCCCGAATGGACAGCGCGGATACAATGAGCAGTTCTTC. This encodes CSVPNGQRGYNEQFF.

This clone was observed a single time. The genes are TRBV5-1 and TRBJ1-2; no definite D call. Germline CDR1 and CDR2: SGHRS and YFSETQ. The CDR3 is 13 residues long. V was pared by 2 bases and J by 1 base, with 6 bases between. In DNA form, the CDR3 reads TGCGCCAGCAGCTTACAGTTTAACTATGGCTACACCTTC. It encodes CASSLQFNYGYTF.

The V and J genes are TRBV5-1 and TRBJ2-1, with 12 bases lining up with TRBD2. CDR1 SGHRS and CDR2 YFSETQ come from the germline V gene. The CDR3 loop spans 14 amino acids. V shed 6 bases and J 7 bases; nucleotides not matched to a gene: 5. The CDR3 DNA reads as TGCGCCAGCATCGCTACTAGCGGGGGGAATGAGCAGTTCTTC. Translation gives CASIATSGGNEQFF.

V is TRBV3-1 (or the pseudogene TRBV3-2) and J is TRBJ1-3; D ambiguous. The germline V gene has CDR1 LGHDT and CDR2 YNNKEL (reference sequence). The CDR3 runs to 14 residues. The germline V and J ends were trimmed by 4 bases and 7 bases, with 14 bases remaining between them. The CDR3, as DNA: TGTGCCAGCAGCCCAACCGTTACGAGGAACACCATATATTTT. This encodes CASSPTVTRNTIYF.

V and J are TRBV6-6 and TRBJ1-5; D unclear. V lost 2 bases and J lost 7, with 12 bases in between. In germline, CDR1 is MNHNY, CDR2 SVGAGI (reference sequence). The CDR3 contains 14 residues. CDR3 nucleotide sequence: TGTGCCAGCAGTTACGCCGGGGAGGGCCAGCCCCAGCATTTT. Translating gives CASSYAGEGQPQHF.

This chain uses TRBV11-3 with TRBJ2-3; D perhaps matches TRBD1 (6 bases). The germline gives CDR1 SGHNT, CDR2 YENEEA. The CDR3 contains 16 residues. Deletions cut 3 bases from V and 4 bases from J, with 17 bases between. CDR3 sequence: CASSLGAQQAPDTQYF. CDR3 in DNA: TGTGCCAGCAGCTTGGGGGCCCAGCAAGCCCCAGATACGCAGTATTTT.

Worth noting for this clone: Other DNA variants within this sample encode the same CDR3. The V call is TRBV30, the J call TRBJ2-5; 7 nucleotides match TRBD1. The CDR3 covers 15 residues. Per the germline V gene, CDR1 is GTSNPN and CDR2 is SVGIG (reference sequence). V trimming: 3 bases; J trimming: 2 bases; junction bases outside the gene matches: 9. The CDR3 DNA reads as TGTGCCTGGAGCCTACAGGGGTGGGGTCAAGAGACCCAGTACTTC. Encoded protein: CAWSLQGWGQETQYF.

The chain employs TRBV7-3 and TRBJ2-3; TRBD1 is a possible D gene (5 bases). V was cut by 3 bases and J by 5 bases, with 6 bases left in between. Germline-derived CDR1 and CDR2 are SGHTA and FQGTGA. The CDR3 has 12 residues. The CDR3 region has the DNA TGTGCCAGCAGCTTTCAGGGAGATACGCAGTATTTT. Its protein is CASSFQGDTQYF.

The chain joins TRBV19 to TRBJ2-5; TRBD1 agrees at 9 bases. CDR1 and CDR2 (germline): LNHDA, SQIVND (reference sequence). This CDR3 is built from 19 residues. After removal of 4 bases from V and 4 bases from J, the junction contained 19 bases not matched to a gene. CDR3: CASSSGQGLVADPRETQYF. For the CDR3, the DNA is TGTGCCAGTAGTAGCGGACAGGGGTTGGTAGCGGACCCCAGAGAGACCCAGTACTTC. Looking up the rest from reference TRBV19 and TRBJ2-5 gives the full variable domain: DGGITQSPKYLFRKEGQNVTLSCEQNLNHDAMYWYRQDPGQGLRLIYYSQIVNDFQKGDIAEGYSVSREKKESFPLTVTSAQKNPTAFYLCASSSGQGLVADPRETQYFGPGTRLLVL.

This sequence joins TRBV5-1 and TRBJ2-7, with D possibly TRBD1 on 5 matching bases. Trimming cost V 4 bases and J 1 base, with 9 bases left between them. Germline loops: CDR1 SGHRS, CDR2 YFSETQ. The CDR3 extends over 13 amino acids. CDR3 nucleotide sequence: TGCGCCAGCAGCGCAGGGATTTCCTACGAGCAGTACTTC. Translating it yields CASSAGISYEQYF.

In this sample, this clone turned up a few times. The chain employs TRBV5-6 and TRBJ2-2; weak D call: TRBD1 (7 bases). Trimming took off 0 bases at V and 3 bases at J, with 12 bases between the two ends. The germline V gene encodes CDR1 SGHDT and CDR2 YYEEEE. The CDR3 sequence is 16 residues long. The CDR3 protein is CASSLGRGLDTGELFF. DNA for the CDR3: TGTGCCAGCAGCTTGGGGAGGGGGCTGGACACCGGGGAGCTGTTTTTT.